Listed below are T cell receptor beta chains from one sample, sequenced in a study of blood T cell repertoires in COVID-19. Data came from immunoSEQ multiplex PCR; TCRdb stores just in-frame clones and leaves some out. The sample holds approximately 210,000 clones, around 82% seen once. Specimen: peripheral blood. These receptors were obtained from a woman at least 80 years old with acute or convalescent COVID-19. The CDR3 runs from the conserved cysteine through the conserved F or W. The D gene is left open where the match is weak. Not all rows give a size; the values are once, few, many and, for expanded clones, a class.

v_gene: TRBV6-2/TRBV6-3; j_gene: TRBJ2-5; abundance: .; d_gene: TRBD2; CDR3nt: TGTGCCAGCAGCTCCATCCGGGGGGGACGGGAGACCCAGTACTTC; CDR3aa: CASSSIRGGRETQYF
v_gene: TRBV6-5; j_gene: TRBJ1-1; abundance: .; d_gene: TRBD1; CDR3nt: TGTGCCAGCAGTCCTAGACAGGGGGCGAGGACTGAAGCTTTCTTT; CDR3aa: CASSPRQGARTEAFF
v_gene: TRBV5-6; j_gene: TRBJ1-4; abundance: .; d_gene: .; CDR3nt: TGTGCCAGCAGCTTCCGACAGGTCCACAATGAAAAACTGTTTTTT; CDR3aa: CASSFRQVHNEKLFF
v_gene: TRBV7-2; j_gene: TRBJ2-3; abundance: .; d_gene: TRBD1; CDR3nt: TGTGCCAGCAGCCTACAGGGGGCGGGCACAGATACGCAGTATTTT; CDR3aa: CASSLQGAGTDTQYF
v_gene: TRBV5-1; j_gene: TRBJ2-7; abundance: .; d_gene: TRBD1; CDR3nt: TGCGCCAGCAGCTTCGGGACAGCGAACTACGAGCAGTACTTC; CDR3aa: CASSFGTANYEQYF
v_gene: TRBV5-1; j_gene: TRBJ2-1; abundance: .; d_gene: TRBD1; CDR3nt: TGCGCCAGCAGCCGGGACAGGGGCTACAATGAGCAGTTCTTC; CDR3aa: CASSRDRGYNEQFF
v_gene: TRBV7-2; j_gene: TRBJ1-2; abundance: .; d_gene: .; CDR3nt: TGTGCCAGCAGCCTCCGCACCCCAGGGGCGAGTGGCTACACCTTC; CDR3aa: CASSLRTPGASGYTF
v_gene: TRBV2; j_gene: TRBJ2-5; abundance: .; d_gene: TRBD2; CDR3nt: TGTGCCAGCAGCAAAGGGGGACTAGAAAAAGAGACCCAGTACTTC; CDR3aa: CASSKGGLEKETQYF
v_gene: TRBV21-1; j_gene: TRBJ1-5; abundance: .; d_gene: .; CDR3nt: TGTGCCAGCAGCAAACGACCCGTATATACGGGACAGATTAGCAATCAGCCCCAGCATTTT; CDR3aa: CASSKRPVYTGQISNQPQHF
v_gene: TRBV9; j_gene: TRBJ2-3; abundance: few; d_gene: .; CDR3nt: TGTGCCAGCAGCGTAGAGAGCCACGGGAGCATCGCAGATACGCAGTATTTT; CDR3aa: CASSVESHGSIADTQYF
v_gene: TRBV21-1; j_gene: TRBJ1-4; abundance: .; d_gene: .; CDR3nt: TGTGCCAGCAGCAAAGCTCCGGGACAGGGGGCTCAGAGTGAAAAACTGTTTTTT; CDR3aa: CASSKAPGQGAQSEKLFF
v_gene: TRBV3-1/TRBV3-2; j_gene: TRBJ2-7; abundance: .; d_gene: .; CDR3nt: TGTGCCAGCAGCCAAGAATACCGGCACGGGGGTTCGTGCGAGCAGTACTTC; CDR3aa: CASSQEYRHGGSCEQYF
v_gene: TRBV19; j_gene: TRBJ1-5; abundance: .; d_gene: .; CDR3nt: TGTGCCAGTAGTCGGTCGGGGGGCCAGCCCCAGCATTTT; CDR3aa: CASSRSGGQPQHF
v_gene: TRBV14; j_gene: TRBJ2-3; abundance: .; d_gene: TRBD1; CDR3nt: TGTGCCAGCAGCCAAGCCCGACCGGGACAGGGCATTCGCACAGATACGCAGTATTTT; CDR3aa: CASSQARPGQGIRTDTQYF
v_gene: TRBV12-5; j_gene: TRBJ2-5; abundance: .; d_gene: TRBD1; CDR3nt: TGTGCTAGTGGTTTGGTGTCCCTCGGGACAGGGGGCGGTGAGACCCAGTACTTC; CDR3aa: CASGLVSLGTGGGETQYF
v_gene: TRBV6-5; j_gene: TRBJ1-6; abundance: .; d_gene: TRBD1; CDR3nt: TGTGCCAGCAGATACGGTACAGGGGTAGGATCACCCCTCCACTTT; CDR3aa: CASRYGTGVGSPLHF
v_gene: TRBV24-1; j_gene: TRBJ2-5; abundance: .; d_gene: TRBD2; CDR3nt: TGTGCCACCAGTGTCGGGGGGTCTGAGACCCAGTACTTC; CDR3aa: CATSVGGSETQYF
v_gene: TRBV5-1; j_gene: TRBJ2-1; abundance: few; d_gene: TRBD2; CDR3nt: TGCGCCAGCAGCTTGGAACCTAGCGGGGGGGCCAATGAGCAGTTCTTC; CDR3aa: CASSLEPSGGANEQFF
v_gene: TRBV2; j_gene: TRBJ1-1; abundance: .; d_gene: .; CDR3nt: TGTGCCAGCACCGGGAGCACTGAAGCTTTCTTT; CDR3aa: CASTGSTEAFF
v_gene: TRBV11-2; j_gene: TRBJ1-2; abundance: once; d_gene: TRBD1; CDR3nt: TGTGCCAGCAGCGGTGGACGGGACAGGGAGGGATATGGCTACACCTTC; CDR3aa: CASSGGRDREGYGYTF
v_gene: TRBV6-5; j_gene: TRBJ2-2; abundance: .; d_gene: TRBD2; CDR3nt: TGTGCCAGCAGACTTAGCGGGGGAAAACCCGGGGAGCTGTTTTTT; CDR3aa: CASRLSGGKPGELFF
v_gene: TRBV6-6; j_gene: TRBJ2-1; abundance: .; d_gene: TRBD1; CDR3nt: TGTGCCAGCAGCATCCGGGACAGGGGATACAATGAGCAGTTCTTC; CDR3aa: CASSIRDRGYNEQFF
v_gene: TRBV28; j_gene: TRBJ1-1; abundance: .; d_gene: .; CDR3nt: TGTGCCAGCAGGGGGCAGAGGAACACTGAAGCTTTCTTT; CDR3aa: CASRGQRNTEAFF
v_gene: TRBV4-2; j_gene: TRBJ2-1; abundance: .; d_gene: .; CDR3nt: TGTGCCAGCCTTAGCACTGCTACGGCGGCTTACAATGAGCAGTTCTTC; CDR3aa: CASLSTATAAYNEQFF
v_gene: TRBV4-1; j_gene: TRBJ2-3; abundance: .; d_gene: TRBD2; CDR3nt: TGCGCCAGCAGCCAGGCACTCACTAGCGGGGGGACCGCCACAGATACGCAGTATTTT; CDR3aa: CASSQALTSGGTATDTQYF
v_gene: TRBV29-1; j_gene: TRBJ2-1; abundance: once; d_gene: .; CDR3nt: TGCAGCGGGCGCGCGGGGGCCCTCTACAATGAGCAGTTCTTC; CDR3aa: CSGRAGALYNEQFF
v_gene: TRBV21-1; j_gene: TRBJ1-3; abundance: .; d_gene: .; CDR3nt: TGTGCCACCTCGCGGCAGTTCGACTCTGGAAACACCATATATTTT; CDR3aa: CATSRQFDSGNTIYF
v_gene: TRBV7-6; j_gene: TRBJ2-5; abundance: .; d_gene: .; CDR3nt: TGTGCCAGCAGCTTAGTCCAGGGGGGTTTAGAGACCCAGTACTTC; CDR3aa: CASSLVQGGLETQYF
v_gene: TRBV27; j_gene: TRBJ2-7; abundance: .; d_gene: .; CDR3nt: TGTGCCAGCAGTTTATCGCGAGCCCCCTACGAGCAGTACTTC; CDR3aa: CASSLSRAPYEQYF
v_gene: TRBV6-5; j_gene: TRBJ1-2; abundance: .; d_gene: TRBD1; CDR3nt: TGTGCCAGCAGTTACAACAGGGGCAGGGGCTACACCTTC; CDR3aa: CASSYNRGRGYTF
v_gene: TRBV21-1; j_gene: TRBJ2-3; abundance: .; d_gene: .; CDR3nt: TGTGCCAGCAGCAAAATTTGCGGGGGCGCGGGCACAGATACGCAGTATTTT; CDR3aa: CASSKICGGAGTDTQYF
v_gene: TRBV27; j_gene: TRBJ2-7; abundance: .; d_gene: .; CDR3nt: TGTGCCAGCAGGCCCGCCCGGCGATCTCAGGGGAGCTCCTACGAGCAGTACTTC; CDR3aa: CASRPARRSQGSSYEQYF
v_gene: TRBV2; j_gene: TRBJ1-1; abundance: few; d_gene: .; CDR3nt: TGTGCCAGCAGCAAAACCACAGGAGTGAACACTGAAGCTTTCTTT; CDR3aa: CASSKTTGVNTEAFF
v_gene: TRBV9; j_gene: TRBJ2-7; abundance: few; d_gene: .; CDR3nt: TGTGCCAGCAGCGTAGACCAGCGAAGCTCCTACGAGCAGTACTTC; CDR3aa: CASSVDQRSSYEQYF
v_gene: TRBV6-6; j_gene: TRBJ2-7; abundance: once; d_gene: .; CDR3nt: TGTGCCAGCAGTGGGGGGACCTACGAGCAGTACTTC; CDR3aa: CASSGGTYEQYF
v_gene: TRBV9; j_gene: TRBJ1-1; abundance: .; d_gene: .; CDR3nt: TGTGCCAGCAGCGTCACCCGTAGAGGTGGGGAAGCTTTCTTT; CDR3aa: CASSVTRRGGEAFF
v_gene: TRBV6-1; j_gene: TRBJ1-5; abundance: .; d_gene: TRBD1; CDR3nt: TGTGCCAGCAGTGAAAGGGGACAGACTATCCAGGGTACTCAGCCCCAGCATTTT; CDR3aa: CASSERGQTIQGTQPQHF
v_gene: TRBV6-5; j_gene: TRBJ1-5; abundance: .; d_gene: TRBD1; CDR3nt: TGTGCCAGCAGCCAGACAGGGCGACAGCCCCAGCATTTT; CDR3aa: CASSQTGRQPQHF